Detailed here is one T cell receptor (beta chain). No antigen is known for it. The sample holds no much larger clone one base away, and base qualities are not on file. TCRdb names Illumina NovaSeq 6000 as the instrument used. TCRalpha and TCRbeta cDNA libraries were built by 5'RACE with constant-segment primers, adding sample barcodes and unique molecular identifiers. RNA was extracted from every sample with Trizol reagent. Libraries were amplified in two PCR steps, with a second sample barcode and Illumina TruSeq adapters added in the second step. Sequencing of libraries was performed on an Illumina NovaSeq with 2 x 150 bp paired-end reads. Per the original workflow: The reads were demultiplexed and collapsed into UMI-guided consensus sequences using migec v1.2.7. Using mixcr v2.1.11, UMI consensuses were aligned to TRA and TRB V and J templates and then assembled into clonotypes. A clonotype was counted as expanded or contracted only if both edgeR and NoisET called the change significant, with noise models trained on biological replicates. For edgeR calls, a false discovery rate-adjusted p below 0.01 and a log2 fold-change threshold of 1 were applied. As an exploratory analysis of dynamics, max-normalized trajectories of the 1000 most abundant clonotypes were examined by PCA with hierarchical clustering. Separately sequenced CD4+ and CD8+ repertoires were used to assign a CD4 or CD8 phenotype to each responding clone. TCRdb's own reprocessing of the public reads used fastp at Q25 and MiXCR and kept productive beta chains. Identical CDR3 protein sequences are pooled into one entry, listed with their most common genes and DNA. The V and J calls reflect TCRdb's pipeline rather than the authors' work. This sample holds just over 400,000 distinct CDR3 sequences; around 22% were observed only once. The ten largest clones take up less than 15% of the sample.

Per the germline V gene, SGHTA is the CDR1 and FQGNSA is the CDR2. The V and J ends are trimmed by 1 base and 7 bases, leaving 11 bases between them. The CDR3 runs 13 residues from the cysteine to the phenylalanine. The read is trimmed to its CDR3 DNA, 39 bases read in frame from base 1. Ficoll-Paque density gradient centrifugation was the method used to isolate PBMCs. The sample originates from a study of T-cell memory formation after mild COVID-19 (dated by TCRdb to the early 2020s). About the full investigation: Most TCR sequence clusters were specific to one of the two donors. Longitudinal TCRalpha and TCRbeta repertoire sequencing tracked T-cell clones expanding and contracting after mild COVID-19 in a couple of donors. The cohort comprised two young, previously healthy adult volunteers, one female and one male. Study-level results and caveats: Some responding clones were detected in pre-infection memory, suggesting pre-existing cross-reactive memory T cells joined the SARS-CoV-2 response. From day 15 to 85, contracting clones showed balanced CD4/CD8 phenotypes, whereas a second wave of clones that expanded from day 15 to 37 leaned towards CD4+. Contracting CD4+ clones turned up mainly in the CM and EM memory subsets, whereas EMRA was where CD8+ clones were enriched. SARS-CoV-2 specificity was not confirmed for the second-wave clones peaking on day 37. Only two mild cases were covered in the study, and larger cohorts including severe cases with pre-infection samples were considered necessary.

The rearranged chain carries TRBV7-2 and TRBJ2-7, with the identity of the D gene unclear. The sequencing sample was made of PBMCs or a T cell subset sorted from them (not recorded which). The receptor's source is an adult woman who had mild COVID-19 (a few samples of this study predate the infection). The sample titles of this study are shuffled in the database, so cell type and time point are left out; the donor was told from shared clones. For the CDR3, the sequence is CASSLVGQNEQYF. The DNA sequence is TGTGCCAGCAGCTTAGTTGGTCAGAATGAGCAGTACTTC.